Below, 32 T cell receptor beta chains from the same sample are listed, as sequenced in a study of cytomegalovirus exposure and HLA in healthy donors. The assay was immunoSEQ multiplex PCR, and TCRdb's table has in-frame clones only and misses some. The table has tens of thousands of clones, roughly 94% seen once; the top ten hold roughly 1.4%. What was sequenced was PBMCs. These receptors originate from a young man in good health and CMV-seropositive.

The chain combines TRBV18 with TRBJ1-1, with TRBD1 matching 7 bases. The germline V gene has CDR1 KGHSH and CDR2 LQKENI. Unmatched junction bases numbered 5, after V lost 1 base and J lost 6 bases. The CDR3 runs 14 residues. Here the CDR3 DNA reads TGTGCCAGCTCACCACACGGGACAGCTCCTGAAGCTTTCTTT. It encodes CASSPHGTAPEAFF.

V is TRBV4-1 and J is TRBJ2-1; 8 bases line up with TRBD2. The CDR3 totals 15 residues. The germline gives CDR1 MGHRA, CDR2 YSYEKL. V lost 6 bases and J lost 4; bases outside the gene matches: 8. The CDR3 DNA reads TGCGCCAGCAGTCAGCGCGGGGGGAATTACAATGAGCAGTTCTTC. Protein product: CASSQRGGNYNEQFF.

This clone appeared a single time. The chain links TRBV29-1 to TRBJ2-3, with D unclear. The CDR3 loop spans 14 amino acids. The germline V and J ends were trimmed by 8 bases and 0 bases, with 15 bases remaining between them. Germline lookup yields CDR1 SQVTM and CDR2 ANQGSEA. The CDR3 sequence is CSFGRGYSTDTQYF. CDR3 bases: TGCAGCTTCGGTCGCGGCTATAGCACAGATACGCAGTATTTT.

The V call is TRBV19, the J call TRBJ2-7; TRBD2 might be the D (6 bases). V lost 3 bases and J 2 bases, leaving 8 bases between the germline ends. The CDR3 is 13 residues long. Germline V gene lookup returns CDR1 LNHDA and CDR2 SQIVND (reference sequence). In DNA form, the CDR3 reads TGTGCCAGTAGTATTGGAGGGACCTACGAGCAGTACTTC. It specifies CASSIGGTYEQYF.

This sequence joins TRBV10-3 and TRBJ1-3; D remains unclear. CDR3 length: 14 residues. The V gene's germline CDR1 is ENHRY and CDR2 SYGVKD. The CDR3 is CSTSGGLIGNTIYF. As DNA, the CDR3 is TGTTCCACCTCGGGAGGGTTGATCGGAAACACCATATATTTT.

The rearrangement uses TRBV9 and TRBJ2-7, with D possibly TRBD1 on 8 matching bases. This CDR3 has 16 amino acids. The germline V gene has CDR1 SGDLS and CDR2 YYNGEE. The V gene lost 4 bases and the J gene lost 2 bases, with 19 bases spanning the gap. CDR3 sequence (DNA): TGTGCCAGCAGCCTTAGGGATACAGGGGGGGCCTACGAGCAGTACTTC. Amino acids: CASSLRDTGGAYEQYF.

This chain connects TRBV5-1 to TRBJ2-3, with 7 nucleotides matching TRBD1. J lost 5 bases, V lost 7 bases, and 7 bases had no gene match. CDR1 is SGHRS and CDR2 is YFSETQ in the germline V gene. The CDR3 consists of 13 residues. CDR3 protein: CASSSTGRDTQYF. For the CDR3, the DNA is TGCGCCAGCTCCTCGACAGGGAGAGATACGCAGTATTTT.

This chain joins TRBV6-1 and TRBJ2-5; 7 bases align to TRBD2. Germline trimming cut 3 bases from V and 5 bases from J; bases unmatched to any gene: 12. This CDR3 has 16 amino acids. The germline CDR1 and CDR2 sequences are MNHNS and SASEGT. This chain's CDR3 is CASSDPLGRGGETQYF. CDR3 in DNA: TGTGCCAGCAGTGACCCCCTGGGGAGGGGCGGGGAGACCCAGTACTTC.

This clone was picked up one time. The chain joins TRBV2 to TRBJ2-3, with D possibly being TRBD1 (5 bases). CDR1 is SNHLY and CDR2 is FYNNEI in the germline V gene. With 4 bases removed from V and 4 bases from J, the gap between germline ends came to 12 bases. CDR3 length: 14 residues. DNA of the CDR3: TGTGCCAGCAGTGTAGAAGGGGTCTCAGATACGCAGTATTTT. Translation gives CASSVEGVSDTQYF.

This clone came up once. J is TRBJ2-7 and V is TRBV2; 13 bases align to TRBD2. CDR1 is SNHLY and CDR2 is FYNNEI in the germline V gene. The CDR3 consists of 16 residues. With 4 bases clipped from V and 5 bases from J, the junction kept 8 bases outside the gene matches. The CDR3 sequence is CASSGRTSGGPHEQYF. The CDR3 region has the DNA TGTGCCAGCAGTGGGAGGACTAGCGGGGGACCTCACGAGCAGTACTTC.

V and J are TRBV28 and TRBJ2-7, with a weak D call TRBD2 (5 bases). Germline V gives CDR1 MDHEN, CDR2 SYDVKM. This CDR3 is 12 amino acids long. V lost 6 bases and J lost 6, with 12 bases in between. The CDR3 DNA is TGTGCCAGCAGCCTACTAGTAACCGAGCAGTACTTC. This gives the protein CASSLLVTEQYF.

The V and J genes are TRBV5-5 and TRBJ1-1; tentative D call: TRBD1 (6 bases). Germline values: CDR1 SGHKS, CDR2 YYEKEE (reference sequence). V was pared by 4 bases and J by 1 base, with 11 bases between. The CDR3 length is 14 residues. CDR3 loop: CASSQGQKNTEAFF. In DNA form, the CDR3 reads TGTGCCAGCAGCCAAGGACAGAAGAACACTGAAGCTTTCTTT.

The CDR3 here is CASSQGTGNSGANVLTF. The CDR3 DNA is TGCGCCAGCAGCCAAGGAACAGGGAACTCTGGGGCCAACGTCCTGACTTTC. The chain uses TRBV4-1 and TRBJ2-6; D possibly corresponds to TRBD1 (6 bases). V dropped 1 base and J dropped 0 bases, with 10 bases sitting between them. Germline V CDR1 and CDR2: MGHRA, YSYEKL. CDR3 length: 17 amino acids.

This sequence joins TRBV6-5 and TRBJ2-1, with 9 bases that match TRBD2. The CDR3 runs to 15 residues. Per germline, CDR1 MNHEY and CDR2 SVGAGI. Trimming at V came to 2 bases and at J to 9 bases, leaving 8 bases not matched to a gene. CDR3 in amino acids: CASSYDGGRVGEQFF. For the CDR3, the DNA is TGTGCCAGCAGTTACGACGGCGGGAGGGTGGGTGAGCAGTTCTTC.

The V call is TRBV7-9, the J call TRBJ2-1; D is unresolved. CDR1 is SEHNR and CDR2 is FQNEAQ in the germline V gene (reference sequence). With 5 bases removed from V and 0 bases from J, the gap between germline ends came to 8 bases. The CDR3 runs 14 residues. The DNA for the CDR3 is TGTGCCAGCAGCAGCGTCTACTCCTACAATGAGCAGTTCTTC. Amino acid sequence: CASSSVYSYNEQFF.

This chain joins TRBV5-1 and TRBJ1-2, with no clear D. The V end lost 0 bases, the J end lost 4 bases, and 19 bases lay between the germline ends. Germline-derived CDR1 and CDR2 are SGHRS and YFSETQ. This CDR3 spans 17 amino acids. CDR3 protein: CASSLVGGREWSYGYTF. Here the CDR3 DNA reads TGCGCCAGCAGCTTGGTCGGCGGGAGGGAGTGGAGCTATGGCTACACCTTC. The full variable domain, completed using reference TRBV5-1 and TRBJ1-2, is KAGVTQTPRYLIKTRGQQVTLSCSPISGHRSVSWYQQTPGQGLQFLFEYFSETQRNKGNFPGRFSGRQFSNSRSEMNVSTLELGDSALYLCASSLVGGREWSYGYTFGSGTRLTVV.

This clone was counted only a few times. The chain carries TRBV12-5 and TRBJ2-1, with a tentative D call TRBD1 (5 bases). Trimming cost V 2 bases and J 13 bases, with 15 bases left between them. Germline CDR1 LGHNT, CDR2 FRNRAP. The CDR3 spans 13 residues. The CDR3 loop reads CASGLLGRGPQFF. In DNA form, the CDR3 reads TGTGCTAGTGGTTTGTTAGGAAGGGGCCCCCAGTTCTTC. Based on the CDR3 plus reference TRBV12-5 and TRBJ2-1, the full variable domain is DARVTQTPRHKVTEMGQEVTMRCQPILGHNTVFWYRQTMMQGLELLAYFRNRAPLDDSGMPKDRFSAEMPDATLATLKIQPSEPRDSAVYFCASGLLGRGPQFFGPGTRLTVL.

This clone was seen only once. V usage is TRBV5-1 and J usage is TRBJ2-7; 7 bases match TRBD1. V shed 4 bases and J 3 bases; nucleotides not matched to a gene: 4. In germline, CDR1 is SGHRS, CDR2 YFSETQ. The CDR3 is 13 residues long. The CDR3 sequence is CASSPGQNYEQYF. The CDR3 DNA reads as TGCGCCAGCAGCCCGGGACAGAACTACGAGCAGTACTTC.

The gene calls are TRBV5-6 and TRBJ1-2, with 10 bases that match TRBD1. Germline V lookup: CDR1 SGHDT, CDR2 YYEEEE. J was trimmed by 7 bases and V by 2 bases; bases with no gene match: 2. This CDR3 is 13 amino acids long. The CDR3 is CASSLDRGLGYTF. CDR3 DNA: TGTGCCAGCAGCTTAGACAGGGGGCTTGGCTACACCTTC.

The chain uses TRBV7-2 and TRBJ1-4; D unclear. The V end lost 5 bases, the J end lost 7 bases, and 14 bases lay between the germline ends. Germline CDR1 is SGHTA and CDR2 is FQGNSA. The CDR3 runs to 14 residues. The CDR3: CASSPHLGGEKLFF. DNA for the CDR3: TGTGCCAGCAGCCCCCATCTGGGAGGTGAAAAACTGTTTTTT.

This clone came up once. The chain links TRBV14 to TRBJ2-7; 7 bases agree with TRBD1. After removal of 0 bases from V and 0 bases from J, the junction contained 8 bases not matched to a gene. Per the germline V gene, CDR1 is SGHDN and CDR2 is FVKESK. The CDR3 consists of 17 residues. CDR3 DNA: TGTGCCAGCAGCCAAGACCTTGGGACAGCCCACTCCTACGAGCAGTACTTC. Protein sequence: CASSQDLGTAHSYEQYF.

The chain joins TRBV2 to TRBJ2-5; 8 bases agree with TRBD1. The CDR3 totals 15 residues. J lost 6 bases, V lost 8 bases, and 14 bases had no gene match. Looked up from germline, CDR1 is SNHLY and CDR2 is FYNNEI. The DNA for the CDR3 is TGTGCCAGCTCGAATTCCAGGGGGCGCGGTAAGACCCAGTACTTC. Translated: CASSNSRGRGKTQYF.

The chain employs TRBV18 and TRBJ2-1; TRBD2 matches 8 bases. Trimming removed 2 bases from V and 8 bases from J; junction bases left unmatched: 5. The CDR3 contains 14 residues. The germline V gene encodes CDR1 KGHSH and CDR2 LQKENI. The CDR3 DNA follows: TGTGCCAGCTCACCAACCAGCGGGGGTTATGAGCAGTTCTTC. Protein: CASSPTSGGYEQFF.

This chain connects TRBV7-2 to TRBJ2-5, with 8 bases aligning to TRBD1. V lost 1 base, J lost 5 bases, and 6 bases stayed unmatched. The V gene's germline CDR1 is SGHTA and CDR2 FQGNSA. The CDR3 spans 15 residues. Here the CDR3 DNA reads TGTGCCAGCAGCTTAGGGACAGGGTTGTTGGAGACCCAGTACTTC. Protein sequence: CASSLGTGLLETQYF.

This chain uses TRBV7-9 with TRBJ2-3; 13 bases are shared with TRBD2. The ends lost 5 bases at V and 3 bases at J; junction bases unmatched: 5. Germline-derived CDR1 and CDR2 are SEHNR and FQNEAQ (reference sequence). This CDR3 is 16 amino acids long. CDR3 in amino acids: CASSPRTSGSTDTQYF. DNA of the CDR3: TGTGCCAGCAGCCCACGGACTAGCGGGAGTACAGATACGCAGTATTTT.

V gene TRBV6-6 combines with J gene TRBJ2-7, with 16 bases fitting TRBD2. The CDR3 length is 15 residues. V lost 5 bases, J lost 2 bases, and 0 bases stayed unmatched. Germline V gene lookup returns CDR1 MNHNY and CDR2 SVGAGI (reference sequence). CDR3 bases: TGTGCCAGCAGTGGGACTAGCGGGAGGGCCTACGAGCAGTACTTC. Its translation: CASSGTSGRAYEQYF.

CDR3 in DNA: TGTGCCAGCAGTTACTCGAATGAGCAGTTCTTC. The encoded protein is CASSYSNEQFF. The genes are TRBV28 and TRBJ2-1; D ambiguous. Trimming stripped 4 bases from V and 7 bases from J, with 5 bases between. Germline-derived CDR1 and CDR2 are MDHEN and SYDVKM. The length of the CDR3 is 11 residues.

The rearrangement links TRBV7-9 to TRBJ2-7, with D possibly matching TRBD1 (5 bases). The germline gives CDR1 SEHNR, CDR2 FQNEAQ (reference sequence). This CDR3 comprises 12 residues. With 9 bases removed from V and 1 base from J, the gap between germline ends came to 10 bases. The CDR3 here is CASNTGSYEQYF. As DNA, the CDR3 is TGTGCCAGTAATACAGGATCCTACGAGCAGTACTTC.

This rearrangement joins TRBV10-3 to TRBJ2-1, with D perhaps TRBD2 (6 bases). Germline loops: CDR1 ENHRY, CDR2 SYGVKD. V lost 10 bases to trimming and J lost 3 bases, with 19 bases between them. This CDR3 is built from 15 residues. CDR3 nucleotide sequence: TGTGCCACACTATGGGGACTCACGGACTACAATGAGCAGTTCTTC. It translates to CATLWGLTDYNEQFF.

V usage is TRBV30 and J usage is TRBJ1-2; tentative D call: TRBD1 (6 bases). The V gene lost 2 bases and the J gene lost 1 base, with 17 bases spanning the gap. CDR1 is GTSNPN and CDR2 is SVGIG in the germline V gene (reference sequence). This CDR3 region has 16 residues. The CDR3, as DNA: TGTGCCTGGAGTAGAACTCAAACAGGGTTTAACTATGGCTACACCTTC. This sequence encodes CAWSRTQTGFNYGYTF.

The chain couples TRBV2 to TRBJ2-1; D unresolved. The V gene lost 5 bases and the J gene lost 5 bases, with 7 bases spanning the gap. This CDR3 is built from 12 residues. Germline V CDR1 and CDR2: SNHLY, FYNNEI. The CDR3 DNA is TGTGCCAGCAGTTTGCAGAACAATGAGCAGTTCTTC. This gives the protein CASSLQNNEQFF.

The V call is TRBV6-5, the J call TRBJ2-7, with a possible D match to TRBD1 (6 bases). From germline, CDR1 is MNHEY and CDR2 SVGAGI. The CDR3 is 12 residues long. Trimming pared 6 bases from V and 2 bases from J, leaving 8 bases between. The CDR3 loop reads CASRKGAYEQYF. Written as DNA, the CDR3 is TGTGCCAGCAGAAAGGGGGCCTACGAGCAGTACTTC.